The T cell receptor (beta chain) under discussion was sequenced for a study of identical twins. This clonotype was recorded many times. V shed 7 bases and J 5 bases; nucleotides not matched to a gene: 7. There are 14 residues in the CDR3. Germline V lookup: CDR1 SQVTM, CDR2 ANQGSEA. TCRdb passed the 5' RACE reads through MiXCR, listing each CDR3 protein once. The sample shows roughly 690,000 distinct CDR3 sequences, roughly 6% of them seen only once. J is TRBJ2-1 and V is TRBV29-1; 11 nucleotides match TRBD2. The sequence came from a young man in good health. The sample comprised naive T cells sorted from blood. The CDR3 loop is CSGLLAGANNEQFF. CDR3 bases: TGCAGCGGTCTACTAGCGGGAGCTAACAATGAGCAGTTCTTC.